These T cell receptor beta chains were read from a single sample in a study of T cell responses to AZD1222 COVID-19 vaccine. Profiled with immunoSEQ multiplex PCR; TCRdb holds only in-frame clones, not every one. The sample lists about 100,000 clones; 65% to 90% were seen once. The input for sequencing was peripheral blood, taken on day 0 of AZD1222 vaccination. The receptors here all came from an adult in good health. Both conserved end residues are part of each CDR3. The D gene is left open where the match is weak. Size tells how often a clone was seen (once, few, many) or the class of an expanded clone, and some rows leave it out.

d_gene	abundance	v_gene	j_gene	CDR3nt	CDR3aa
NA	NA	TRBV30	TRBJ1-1	TGTGCCTGGAACCCTCTACAGGCGGGAGCTTTCTTT	CAWNPLQAGAFF
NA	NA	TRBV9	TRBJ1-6	TGTGCCAGCAGCGTAGACAGTGGCTATAATTCACCCCTCCACTTT	CASSVDSGYNSPLHF
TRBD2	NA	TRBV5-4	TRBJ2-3	TGTGCCAGCAGCCCCGGCGGGTTACTTAGCGGGGGATCCACGCAGTATTTT	CASSPGGLLSGGSTQYF
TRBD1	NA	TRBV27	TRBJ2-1	TGTGCCAGCAGACGACAGGGAACGGGGAATGAGCAGTTCTTC	CASRRQGTGNEQFF
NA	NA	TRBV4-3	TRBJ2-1	TGCGCCAGCAGCCAAGATCCGGGGCGGAACTACAATGAGCAGTTCTTC	CASSQDPGRNYNEQFF
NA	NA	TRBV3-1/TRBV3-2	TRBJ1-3	TGTGCCAGCAGCCAAGGAGACATTACTGCTGGAAACACCATATATTTT	CASSQGDITAGNTIYF
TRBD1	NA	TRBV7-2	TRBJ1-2	TGTGCCAGCAGCCCACAACAGGGGGCTGGTGGCTACACCTTC	CASSPQQGAGGYTF
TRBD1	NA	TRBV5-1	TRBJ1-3	TGCGCCAGCAGCTTGGGGGACAGCAACTCTGGAAACACCATATATTTT	CASSLGDSNSGNTIYF
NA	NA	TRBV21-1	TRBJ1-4	TGTGCCAGCAGCAAGCAAAGGGCGGGTGGTGAAAAACTGTTTTTT	CASSKQRAGGEKLFF
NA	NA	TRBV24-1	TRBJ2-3	TGTGCCACCAGTGATTCTGGGGGCAACCCCACAGATACGCAGTATTTT	CATSDSGGNPTDTQYF
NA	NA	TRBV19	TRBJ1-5	TGTGCCAGTAGTATGAACAGGCAACAGCCCCAGCATTTT	CASSMNRQQPQHF
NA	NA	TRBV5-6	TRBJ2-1	TGTGCCAGCAGCCGTTATGCAGGAACCCACAATGAGCAGTTCTTC	CASSRYAGTHNEQFF
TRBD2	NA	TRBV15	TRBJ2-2	TGTGCCACCAGGGCTAGCGGGAACACCGGGGAGCTGTTTTTT	CATRASGNTGELFF
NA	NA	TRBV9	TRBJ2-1	TGTGCCAGCGGCTCGGGGACTGTTTCCTACAATGAGCAGTTCTTC	CASGSGTVSYNEQFF
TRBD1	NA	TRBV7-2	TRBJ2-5	TGTGCCAGCGGAGGACAGGGGGCTCAAGAGACCCAGTACTTC	CASGGQGAQETQYF
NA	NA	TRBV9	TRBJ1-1	TGTGCCAGCAGCGTAGTGACCACGGGATTCACTGAAGCTTTCTTT	CASSVVTTGFTEAFF
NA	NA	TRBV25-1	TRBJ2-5	TGTGCCAGCAGTGAGGGGCCGCAAGAGACCCAGTACTTC	CASSEGPQETQYF
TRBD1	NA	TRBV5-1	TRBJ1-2	TGCGCCAGCAGCTTGGTGTCGGGACAGGGTGGCTACACCTTC	CASSLVSGQGGYTF
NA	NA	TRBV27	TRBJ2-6	TGTGCCAGCAGTTCACCCCCATCACGCTCTGGGGCCAACGTCCTGACTTTC	CASSSPPSRSGANVLTF
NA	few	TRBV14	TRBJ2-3	TGTGCCAGCAGCCAAGAGACGGTTGTACGCACAGATACGCAGTATTTT	CASSQETVVRTDTQYF
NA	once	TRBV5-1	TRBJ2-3	TGCGCCAGCAGCTTGACACTATCTAGCACAGATACGCAGTATTTT	CASSLTLSSTDTQYF
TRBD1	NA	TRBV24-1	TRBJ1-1	TGTGCCACCAGTGGCACAGGGGGAAACACTGAAGCTTTCTTT	CATSGTGGNTEAFF
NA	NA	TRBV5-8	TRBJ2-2	TGTGCCAGCAGGACAGGGACTACAGCCTTGAGGGCCGGGGAGCTGTTTTTT	CASRTGTTALRAGELFF
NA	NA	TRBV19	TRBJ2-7	TGTGCCAGTAGTATTGGTGGGGAATTGATGATCCCCTACGAGCAGTACTTC	CASSIGGELMIPYEQYF
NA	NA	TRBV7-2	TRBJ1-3	TGTGCCAGCAGCTCGAGCAGTGGAAACACCATATATTTT	CASSSSSGNTIYF
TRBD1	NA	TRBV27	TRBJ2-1	TGTGCCAGCAGTTTTCAGGGGGCAAATGAGCAGTTCTTC	CASSFQGANEQFF
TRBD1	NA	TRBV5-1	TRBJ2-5	TGCGCCAGCAGCTCCTCGGCAGGGGGCTTACGAGAGACCCAGTACTTC	CASSSSAGGLRETQYF
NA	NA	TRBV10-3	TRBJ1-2	TGTGCCATCAGTGAGTACAAGGTCTATGGCTACACCTTC	CAISEYKVYGYTF
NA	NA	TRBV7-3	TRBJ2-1	TGTGCCAGCAGCTTAAACGGCGGGACCGGTTCCTACAATGAGCAGTTCTTC	CASSLNGGTGSYNEQFF
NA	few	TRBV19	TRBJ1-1	TGTGCCAGTAGGCCACAGGGAGGGACTGAAGCTTTCTTT	CASRPQGGTEAFF
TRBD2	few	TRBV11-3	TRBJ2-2	TGTGCCAGCAGCTCCCGACTAGCGGGGGCCCCAGAGACCGGGGAGCTGTTTTTT	CASSSRLAGAPETGELFF
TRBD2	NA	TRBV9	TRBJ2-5	TGTGCCAGGGGGCAAGGTCCGCGACTAGCGGGACGAGAGACCCAGTACTTC	CARGQGPRLAGRETQYF
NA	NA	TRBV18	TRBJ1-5	TGTGCCAGCTCCCGCGGGGCTGTAGGCAATCAGCCCCAGCATTTT	CASSRGAVGNQPQHF
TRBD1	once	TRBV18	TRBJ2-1	TGTGCCAGCTCGGTGGGACAGATAAATGAGCAGTTCTTC	CASSVGQINEQFF
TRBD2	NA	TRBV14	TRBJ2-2	TGTGCCAGCAGCCAAGACCTGGGACTAGCGTACACCGGGGAGCTGTTTTTT	CASSQDLGLAYTGELFF